Sequencing of this T cell receptor (beta chain) was carried out in a study of cytomegalovirus exposure and HLA in healthy donors. This PCR relied on a set of 60 Vbeta primers and 13 Jbeta primers. As processed by the authors: A later analysis tallied approximately 78 million unique TCR beta chains, around 12 million of them shared. Profiled with immunoSEQ multiplex PCR; TCRdb holds only in-frame clones, not every one. The DNA gave D and trimming, while V, J and clone size come from that table. Counted here are 100,000 to 150,000 clones, 70% to 85% occurring once; the ten biggest clones make up under 1.5%. V lost 6 bases to trimming and J lost 9 bases, with 11 bases between them. Germline V CDR1 and CDR2: MNHEY, SMNVEV (reference sequence). This CDR3 spans 11 amino acids. This clone has more than one count but fewer than ten. These donors, healthy bone marrow donors, were studied.

The sample consisted of PBMCs. The receptor's source is a female donor in good health and CMV-seronegative. The chain recombines TRBV27 with TRBJ1-1; D gene uncertain. CDR3 sequence (DNA): TGTGCCAGCAGCTCCGGGATCAAAGCTTTCTTT. Translation gives CASSSGIKAFF.